This entry is about one TCR beta chain. What it binds is unknown. Sequencing was performed with immunoSEQ multiplex PCR; in TCRdb, only in-frame clones are kept and a portion is missing. The sample holds about 400,000 clones, about 91% seen once. CDR3 length: 14 amino acids. CDR1 MNHEY and CDR2 SVGEGT come from the germline V gene. Between the trimmed V and J ends, which lost 4 bases and 5 bases, there was a span of 14 bases. This sample stems from a study of Ad26.COV2.S vaccination and SARS-CoV-2 variants. Study as a whole: Donor participated within the Ad26.COV2.S arm of the COV1001 trial.

General observations from the study: Spike-specific TCR breadth ran higher among vaccine recipients than placebo recipients.

The sample's treatment: some 20 received Ad26.COV2.S at low or high dose, single or two shots; about five received placebo; per-sample allocation not given. It was on day 63 after the first vaccine or placebo injection that samples were taken. Ad26 vector vaccine expressed Wuhan-strain SARS-CoV-2 spike. The clonotype originates from a person aged 18-60 years who received the Ad26.COV2.S COVID-19 vaccine or a placebo. This chain links TRBV6-2 or TRBV6-3 with TRBJ1-1; D unresolved. The sequencing used peripheral blood, collected in a trial of Ad26.COV2.S vaccine versus placebo. CDR3: CASSSSTPRTEAFF. The DNA for the CDR3 is TGTGCCAGCAGTTCCTCCACCCCCAGGACTGAAGCTTTCTTT.